A single sample gave rise to the 24 T cell receptor beta chains below, sequenced in a study of blood T cell repertoires in COVID-19. Repertoires were generated with immunoSEQ multiplex PCR, while TCRdb's copy carries only in-frame clones and drops some. Of over 100,000 clones listed, 70% to 90% were seen once; the top ten hold 2% to 2.5%. Input material: peripheral blood. Receptor source: a man in his forties or fifties with active COVID-19.

The chain is built from TRBV6-4 and TRBJ2-6, with 9 bases that match TRBD1. The CDR3 runs 17 residues. Looked up from germline, CDR1 is MRHNA and CDR2 is SNTAGT. V trimming: 5 bases; J trimming: 4 bases; junction bases outside the gene matches: 9. CDR3: CASSPLWTGDGANVLTF. For the CDR3, the DNA is TGTGCCAGCAGTCCACTTTGGACAGGGGACGGGGCCAACGTCCTGACTTTC.

The table lists this clone with a count of one. The chain combines TRBV6-5 with TRBJ1-1; 8 bases are shared with TRBD1. Germline loops: CDR1 MNHEY, CDR2 SVGAGI. This CDR3 spans 15 amino acids. The V segment lost 2 bases and the J segment 1 base; nucleotides outside the gene matches: 3. The CDR3 DNA follows: TGTGCCAGCAGTTACGAGGGGACAGGGAACACTGAAGCTTTCTTT. This codes for CASSYEGTGNTEAFF.

The V gene is TRBV30, the J gene TRBJ2-7; TRBD1 aligns across 7 bases. V lost 1 base to trimming and J lost 5 bases; unmatched junction nucleotides: 8. The CDR3 loop spans 14 amino acids. Germline V gives CDR1 GTSNPN, CDR2 SVGIG (reference sequence). The CDR3 is CAWSALGTANEQYF. CDR3 coding DNA: TGTGCCTGGAGTGCCCTCGGGACAGCTAACGAGCAGTACTTC.

This chain links TRBV21-1 with TRBJ2-7; TRBD2 is the table's D call, not checked against the DNA. TRBV21-1 is annotated as a pseudogene. The CDR3 has 9 amino acids. The CDR3 bases are TGTGCCAGCAGCAAACGGCAGTACTTC. Protein sequence: CASSKRQYF.

The CDR3 is CSVARDSGYTF. The CDR3 DNA reads TGCAGCGTTGCCCGGGACTCTGGCTACACCTTC. The chain links TRBV29-1 to TRBJ1-2; weak D call: TRBD1 (5 bases). Germline CDR1 is SQVTM and CDR2 is ANQGSEA. The CDR3 is made up of 11 amino acids. Trimming cost V 4 bases and J 7 bases, with 10 bases left between them.

The chain couples TRBV12-3 or TRBV12-4 to TRBJ2-1; D remains ambiguous. There are 13 residues in the CDR3. The V end lost 6 bases, the J end lost 0 bases, and 6 bases lay between the germline ends. CDR3 DNA sequence: TGTGCCAGCAGGGTTAGCTCCTACAATGAGCAGTTCTTC. This codes for CASRVSSYNEQFF.

The V call is TRBV15, the J call TRBJ1-5; 7 nucleotides match TRBD1. The CDR3 is made up of 13 amino acids. V lost 5 bases to trimming and J lost 8 bases; unmatched junction nucleotides: 6. Germline assignment: CDR1 LNHNV and CDR2 YYDKDF (reference sequence). The CDR3 reads CATSLVRGEPQHF. CDR3 coding DNA: TGTGCCACCAGCCTCGTCAGGGGGGAGCCCCAGCATTTT. The full variable domain, in which reference TRBV15 and TRBJ1-5 provide the parts outside the CDR3, is DAMVIQNPRYQVTQFGKPVTLSCSQTLNHNVMYWYQQKSSQAPKLLFHYYDKDFNNEADTPDNFQSRRPNTSFCFLDIRSPGLGDTAMYLCATSLVRGEPQHFGDGTRLSIL.

The chain recombines TRBV27 with TRBJ2-5, with 7 bases fitting TRBD2. Germline V gives CDR1 MNHEY, CDR2 SMNVEV (reference sequence). V dropped 0 bases and J dropped 5; count of bases not matched to a gene: 9. The CDR3 length is 16 residues. The CDR3 loop reads CASSLSRGLGGETQYF. CDR3 in DNA: TGTGCCAGCAGTTTATCCCGGGGTCTGGGGGGGGAGACCCAGTACTTC.

The V and J genes are TRBV10-3 and TRBJ1-3; D gene uncertain. Germline loops: CDR1 ENHRY, CDR2 SYGVKD. The CDR3 covers 17 residues. With 4 bases removed from V and 0 bases from J, the gap between germline ends came to 16 bases. CDR3 protein: CAISVPSLAGSGNTIYF. CDR3 nucleotides: TGTGCCATCAGTGTCCCTTCACTGGCGGGCTCTGGAAACACCATATATTTT.

The rearrangement joins TRBV4-3 to TRBJ2-7; D might be TRBD1 (6 bases). CDR3 length equals 13 residues. Looked up from germline, CDR1 is LGHNA and CDR2 is YSLEER. The V end was cut by 11 bases, the J end by 0 bases, with 14 bases between. Here the CDR3 DNA reads TGCGCCCTAAGACAGGTTCACTCCTACGAGCAGTACTTC. Residues: CALRQVHSYEQYF.

V is TRBV29-1 and J is TRBJ1-1, with no clear D. V dropped 1 base and J dropped 6 bases, with 12 bases sitting between them. Germline V CDR1 and CDR2: SQVTM, ANQGSEA. The CDR3 sequence is 13 residues long. CDR3 loop: CSVEGRGSAEAFF. In DNA, the CDR3 is TGCAGCGTTGAAGGTCGGGGTTCGGCTGAAGCTTTCTTT.

The chain recombines TRBV3-1 (or the pseudogene TRBV3-2) with TRBJ2-6; no firm D call. V lost 2 bases, J lost 3 bases, and 14 bases lay in between. The CDR3 is made up of 17 amino acids. In germline, CDR1 is LGHDT, CDR2 YNNKEL (reference sequence). CDR3 nucleotides: TGTGCCAGCAGCCAAAACCTGGCGAGGCGTGGGGCCAACGTCCTGACTTTC. As protein: CASSQNLARRGANVLTF.

The V and J genes are TRBV18 and TRBJ1-3; D ambiguous. Germline CDR1 reads KGHSH; CDR2 reads LQKENI. Trimming cost V 1 base and J 1 base, with 5 bases left between them. The CDR3 totals 14 residues. The CDR3 sequence: CASSPQTSGNTIYF. In DNA form, the CDR3 reads TGTGCCAGCTCACCACAGACATCTGGAAACACCATATATTTT.

Regarding this clone: At one end the junction does not follow the germline gene, possibly because of a read error. The chain uses TRBV6-6 and TRBJ1-1, with TRBD1 matching over 10 bases. The CDR3 contains 15 residues. CDR1 and CDR2 (germline): MNHNY, SVGAGI (reference sequence). The CDR3 sequence is CASRMTGGGVTEAFF. For the CDR3, the DNA is TGTGCCAGCAGAATGACAGGGGGCGGAGTTACTGAAGCCTTCTTT.

The chain uses TRBV6-6 and TRBJ1-2, with a weak D call TRBD1 (6 bases). The V gene lost 4 bases and the J gene lost 7 bases, with 13 bases spanning the gap. Germline assignment: CDR1 MNHNY and CDR2 SVGAGI (reference sequence). The CDR3 is 13 residues long. The CDR3 coding sequence is TGTGCCAGCAGTTTATTACAGGGCGGTGGCTACACCTTC. Protein product: CASSLLQGGGYTF.

This clone was counted a few times. The chain couples TRBV15 to TRBJ2-3; TRBD1 agrees at 9 bases. The CDR3 length is 15 residues. J was trimmed by 2 bases and V by 5 bases; bases with no gene match: 5. Germline values: CDR1 LNHNV, CDR2 YYDKDF (reference sequence). CDR3 region: CATSPRTGVTDTQYF. The CDR3 nucleotides are TGTGCCACCAGCCCTCGGACAGGGGTCACAGATACGCAGTATTTT.

The chain links TRBV3-1 (or the pseudogene TRBV3-2) to TRBJ2-1, with 8 bases that match TRBD2. V dropped 1 base and J dropped 8; count of bases not matched to a gene: 13. The CDR3 is 17 residues long. In germline, CDR1 is LGHDT, CDR2 YNNKEL (reference sequence). CDR3 nucleotide sequence: TGTGCCAGCAGCCAAGGGATTAGCGGGACATCGGGGGATGAGCAGTTCTTC. Translated, it gives CASSQGISGTSGDEQFF.

The CDR3 sequence is CASSNRGQPQHF. CDR3 bases: TGTGCCAGTAGTAACAGGGGCCAGCCCCAGCATTTT. The rearrangement uses TRBV19 and TRBJ1-5; 7 bases agree with TRBD1. The CDR3 runs 12 residues. From germline, CDR1 is LNHDA and CDR2 SQIVND (reference sequence). The V segment lost 4 bases and the J segment 7 bases; nucleotides outside the gene matches: 1.

This clone was observed a single time. The rearrangement uses TRBV9 and TRBJ2-2; D gene unclear. CDR3 length: 12 residues. The V gene lost 4 bases and the J gene lost 8 bases, with 9 bases spanning the gap. Germline V gene data show CDR1 as SGDLS and CDR2 as YYNGEE. The CDR3 reads CASSTWAGELFF. The CDR3 bases are TGTGCCAGCAGCACCTGGGCAGGGGAGCTGTTTTTT.

The chain employs TRBV5-4 and TRBJ1-1, with a weak D call TRBD1 (6 bases). With 4 bases removed from V and 0 bases from J, the gap between germline ends came to 13 bases. Germline V lookup: CDR1 SGHNT, CDR2 YYREEE (reference sequence). The CDR3 has 15 amino acids. The CDR3 region has the DNA TGTGCCAGCAGCCCCCAGGGGCGGATGAACACTGAAGCTTTCTTT. This sequence encodes CASSPQGRMNTEAFF.

Written as DNA, the CDR3 is TGTGCCAGCAGCTCCCTTCGGGGGATACGAGAGACCCAGTACTTC. It is translated as CASSSLRGIRETQYF. This chain joins TRBV7-2 and TRBJ2-5; D is perhaps TRBD2 (6 bases). The CDR3 totals 15 residues. The germline V gene encodes CDR1 SGHTA and CDR2 FQGNSA. Trimming removed 4 bases at V and 4 bases at J, with 16 bases between. Together with reference TRBV7-2 and TRBJ2-5, the CDR3 gives the full variable domain: GAGVSQSPSNKVTEKGKDVELRCDPISGHTALYWYRQSLGQGLEFLIYFQGNSAPDKSGLPSDRFSAERTGGSVSTLTIQRTQQEDSAVYLCASSSLRGIRETQYFGPGTRLLVL.

The chain is built from TRBV5-1 and TRBJ1-1; TRBD1 might be the D (5 bases). V was pared by 0 bases and J by 4 bases, with 13 bases between. CDR1 is SGHRS, CDR2 YFSETQ, per germline. The CDR3 totals 15 residues. The CDR3 sequence: CASSLVLGGGTEAFF. The CDR3, as DNA: TGCGCCAGCAGCTTGGTTCTGGGCGGGGGCACTGAAGCTTTCTTT.

The table lists this clone with a count of one. The chain links TRBV29-1 to TRBJ2-3, with 8 positions matching TRBD2. Germline V lookup: CDR1 SQVTM, CDR2 ANQGSEA. CDR3 length: 13 residues. J lost 6 bases, V lost 4 bases, and 6 bases had no gene match. CDR3 region: CSVGAGGPDTQYF. The CDR3, as DNA: TGCAGCGTTGGTGCGGGGGGCCCTGATACGCAGTATTTT.

Concerning this clone itself: One end of the junction fails to match germline, which may point to a read error. V gene TRBV7-8 combines with J gene TRBJ2-1, with 16 bases identical to TRBD2. The CDR3 consists of 15 residues. Germline assignment: CDR1 SGHVS and CDR2 FQNEAQ. The CDR3 DNA reads TGTGCCAGCAGCTCCCCGGGACTAGCGGGGGGGCTTCCACTCTTC. Protein product: CASSSPGLAGGLPLF.